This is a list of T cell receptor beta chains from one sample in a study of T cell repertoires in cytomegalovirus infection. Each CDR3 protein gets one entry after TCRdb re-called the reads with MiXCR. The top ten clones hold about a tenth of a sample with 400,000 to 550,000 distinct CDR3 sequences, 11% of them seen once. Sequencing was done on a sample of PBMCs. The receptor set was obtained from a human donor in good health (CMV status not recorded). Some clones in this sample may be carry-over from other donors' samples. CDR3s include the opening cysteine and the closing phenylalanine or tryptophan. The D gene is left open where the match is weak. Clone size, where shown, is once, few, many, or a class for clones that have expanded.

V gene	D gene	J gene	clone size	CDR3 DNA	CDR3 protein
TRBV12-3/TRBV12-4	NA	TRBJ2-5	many	TGTGCCAGCAGTTTCGGCATCCAAGAGACCCAGTACTTC	CASSFGIQETQYF
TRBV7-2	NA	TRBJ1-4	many	TGTGCCAGCAGCTCCCGGACCCGAGGAGAAAAACTGTTTTTT	CASSSRTRGEKLFF
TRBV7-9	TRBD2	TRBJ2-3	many	TGTGCCAGCAGCACCGCCCGGGAGGCGGGCCCCACAGATACGCAGTATTTT	CASSTAREAGPTDTQYF
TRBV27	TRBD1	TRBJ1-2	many	TGTGCCAGCAGCTTAAGACAGGGGAACTATGGCTACACCTTC	CASSLRQGNYGYTF
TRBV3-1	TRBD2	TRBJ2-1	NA	TGTGCCAGCAGCCAAGATCTCGCGGGGGGGGACAATGAGCAGTTCTTC	CASSQDLAGGDNEQFF
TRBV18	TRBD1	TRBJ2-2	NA	TGTGCCAGCTCAGCCGGACAGGGGATATCAACCGGGGAGCTGTTTTTT	CASSAGQGISTGELFF
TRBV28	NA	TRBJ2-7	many	TGTGCCAGCAGTTTCGCTCCAGGGAAAACGTACGAGCAGTACTTC	CASSFAPGKTYEQYF
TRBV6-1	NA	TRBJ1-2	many	TGTGCCACCTCTCGGGCCCTACCCTATGGCTACACCTTC	CATSRALPYGYTF
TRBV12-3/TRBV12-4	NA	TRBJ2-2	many	TGTGCCAGCAACCAGGGGCGGGATGCGAACACCGGGGAGCTGTTTTTT	CASNQGRDANTGELFF
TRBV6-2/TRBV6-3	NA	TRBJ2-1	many	TGTGCCAGCAGTTTCCAGGGGGGTGAGCAGTTCTTC	CASSFQGGEQFF
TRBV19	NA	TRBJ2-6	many	TGTGCCAGTAGTATAGGGGGCTCTGGGGCCAACGTCCTGACTTTC	CASSIGGSGANVLTF
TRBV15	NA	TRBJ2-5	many	TGTGCCACCAGCAGGGGACTGGGACCGCAAGAGACCCAGTACTTC	CATSRGLGPQETQYF
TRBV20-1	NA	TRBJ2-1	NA	TGCAGACCGTCCCATAGCACAGTAGGCTCCTACAATGAGCAGTTCTTC	CRPSHSTVGSYNEQFF
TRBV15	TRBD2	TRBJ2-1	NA	TGTGCCACCAGCAGAGATTCGAGGGGGCAAGGACTAGCGTCCGGCAATGAGCAGTTCTTC	CATSRDSRGQGLASGNEQFF
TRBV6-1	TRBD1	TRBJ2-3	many	TGTGCCAGCAGTGAAGAAGAGACAGGGCCCACAGATACGCAGTATTTT	CASSEEETGPTDTQYF
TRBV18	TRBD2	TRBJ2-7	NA	TGTGCCAGCTCACCATCTAGCGGGAGGAGGAATAACCCATACGAGCAGTACTTC	CASSPSSGRRNNPYEQYF
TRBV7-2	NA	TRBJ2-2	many	TGTGCCAGCAGCTTCCGAAAAAATTCCCCGGAGCTGTTTTTT	CASSFRKNSPELFF
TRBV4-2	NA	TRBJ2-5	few	TGTGCCAGCAGCCCGACTAGCGGACAGGGAGAGACCCAGTACTTC	CASSPTSGQGETQYF
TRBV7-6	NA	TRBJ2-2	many	TGTGCCAGCAGCTTAGAGGCAGGGGGGGACACCGGGGAGCTGTTTTTT	CASSLEAGGDTGELFF
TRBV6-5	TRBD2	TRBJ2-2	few	TGTGCCAGCAAGAGCGGGAGTAACACCGGGGAGCTGTTTTTT	CASKSGSNTGELFF
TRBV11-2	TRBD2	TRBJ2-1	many	TGTGCCAGCAGCTTAGGTTCCCGGCTAGCGGGGGAACAAAGCTCCTACAATGAGCAGTTCTTC	CASSLGSRLAGEQSSYNEQFF
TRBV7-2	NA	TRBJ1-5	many	TGTGCCAGCAGCTTAGTGTCCGCTAATGATCAGCCCCAGCATTTT	CASSLVSANDQPQHF
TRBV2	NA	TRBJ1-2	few	TGTGCCAGCAGTGAGCCAGGGAGCTATGGCTACACCTTC	CASSEPGSYGYTF
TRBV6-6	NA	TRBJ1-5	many	TGTGCCAGCAGGGAGAGTAATCAGCCCCAGCATTTT	CASRESNQPQHF
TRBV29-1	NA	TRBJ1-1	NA	TGCAGCGCCTCATTGACGGGGAACACTGAAGCTTTCTTT	CSASLTGNTEAFF
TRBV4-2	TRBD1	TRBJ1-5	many	TGTGCCAGCAGAGGGGGCGCGTTTAGGGATCAGCCCCAGCATTTT	CASRGGAFRDQPQHF
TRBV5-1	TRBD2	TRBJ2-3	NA	TGCGCCAGCAGCTTGGGTCGCGGGAGACTGGGAGTCACAGATACGCGGTATTTT	CASSLGRGRLGVTDTRYF
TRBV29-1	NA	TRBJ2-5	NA	TGCAGCTATAAATTGACCCAGTACTTC	CSYKLTQYF
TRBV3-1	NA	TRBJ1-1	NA	TGTGCCAGCAGCCAGCAACTTGAGGCCTCTGCTGAAGCTTTCTTT	CASSQQLEASAEAFF
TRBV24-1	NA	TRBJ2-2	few	TGTGCCACCAGTGATCGGAGGCATTCCGGGGAGCTGTTTTTT	CATSDRRHSGELFF
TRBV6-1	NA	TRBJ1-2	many	TGTGCCAGCAGTGAAGCGTGGGGGGCCCTGGCTCGCGACTATGGCTACACCTTC	CASSEAWGALARDYGYTF
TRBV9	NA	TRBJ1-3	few	TGTGCCAGCAGCGTAGAGCGGGGCTCTGGAAACACCATATATTTT	CASSVERGSGNTIYF
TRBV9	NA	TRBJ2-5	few	TGTGCCAGCAGCGTAAACTGGATAAGGGGGGAGACCCAGTACTTC	CASSVNWIRGETQYF
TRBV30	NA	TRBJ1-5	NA	TGTGCCTGGAGTGTTGGGGTCAATAGCAATCAGCCCCAGCATTTT	CAWSVGVNSNQPQHF
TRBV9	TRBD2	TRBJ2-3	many	TGTGCCAGCAGCGTTCGACTAGCGACCACAGATACGCAGTATTTT	CASSVRLATTDTQYF
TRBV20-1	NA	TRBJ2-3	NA	TGCAGTGCTAGTGTCGGGCGTGGGTCAGATACGCAGTATTTT	CSASVGRGSDTQYF
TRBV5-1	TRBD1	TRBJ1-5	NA	TGCGCCAGCAGCTTGGATACAGGGGAGGGTCAGCCCCAGCATTTT	CASSLDTGEGQPQHF
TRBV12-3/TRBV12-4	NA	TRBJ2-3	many	TGTGCCAGCAGCTCCTTGGATACGCAGTATTTT	CASSSLDTQYF
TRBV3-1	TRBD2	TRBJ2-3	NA	TGTGCCAGCAGCCAAGGAGCGGGGGGGGCGGGTACGCAGTATTTT	CASSQGAGGAGTQYF
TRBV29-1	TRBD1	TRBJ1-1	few	TGCAGCGCCTGGGGACAGGAAGCTTTCTTT	CSAWGQEAFF
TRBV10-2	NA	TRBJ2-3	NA	TGCGCCAGCTCCTGGGGGACCGACTCCGATACGCAGTATTTT	CASSWGTDSDTQYF
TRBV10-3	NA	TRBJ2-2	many	TGTGCCATCAGTGACGTCTCCAGTGCCGGGGAGCTGTTTTTT	CAISDVSSAGELFF
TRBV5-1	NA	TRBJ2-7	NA	TGCGCCAGCAGCTTGGAGGGTAGAGAGCAGTACTTC	CASSLEGREQYF
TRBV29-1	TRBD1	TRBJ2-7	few	TGCAGCGTTGTGACAGGGGGCACTAACCAGCAGTACTTC	CSVVTGGTNQQYF
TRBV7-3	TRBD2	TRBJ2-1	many	TGTGCCAGCAGCCTTATCGGGGAGGGCCGCGGTGAGCAGTTCTTC	CASSLIGEGRGEQFF
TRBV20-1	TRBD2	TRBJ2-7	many	TGCAGTGCTAGAGATCGAGCGGGAGGGTACGAGCAGTACTTC	CSARDRAGGYEQYF
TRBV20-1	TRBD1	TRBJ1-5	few	TGCAGTGCTGGTCACCGGGACAGGGTGGATCAGCCCCAGCATTTT	CSAGHRDRVDQPQHF
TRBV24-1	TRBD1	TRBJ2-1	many	TGTGCCACCAGTGATCCCGGGACAGGGGGTCGGAATGAGCAGTTCTTC	CATSDPGTGGRNEQFF
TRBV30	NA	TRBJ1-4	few	TGTGCCTGGAGTCCGGGGCTAGAAAAACTGTTTTTT	CAWSPGLEKLFF
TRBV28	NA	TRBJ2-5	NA	TGTGCCAGCAGTTTGTCTGTGCAAATGGAGACCCAGTACTTC	CASSLSVQMETQYF
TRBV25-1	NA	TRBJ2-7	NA	TGTGCCAGCAGTGAATCGGGGCTCCTCTACGAGCAGTACTTC	CASSESGLLYEQYF
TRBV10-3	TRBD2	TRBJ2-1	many	TGTGCCATCAGTGAGTCGAGAAAGGGACTAGCGGGAGTAGATGAGCAGTTCTTC	CAISESRKGLAGVDEQFF
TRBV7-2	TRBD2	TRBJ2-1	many	TGTGCCAGCAGCTTATCGACGGGAGGGTCCTACAATGAGCAGTTCTTC	CASSLSTGGSYNEQFF
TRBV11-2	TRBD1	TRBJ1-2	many	TGTGCCAGCAGCCCCGGGACAGGGGGCGGGGGCTACACCTTC	CASSPGTGGGGYTF
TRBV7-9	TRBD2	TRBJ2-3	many	TGTGCCAGCAGGCGCGCGCCGGGGACTAGCGGGAGCACAGATACGCAGTATTTT	CASRRAPGTSGSTDTQYF
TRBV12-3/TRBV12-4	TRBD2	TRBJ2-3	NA	TGTGCCAGCGGGAGGGTGGTAGATACGCAGTATTTT	CASGRVVDTQYF
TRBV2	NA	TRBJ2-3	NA	TGTGCCAGCAGTGAAGACTTTTCTAGCGCTCCTAGCACAGATACGCAGTATTTT	CASSEDFSSAPSTDTQYF